Presented here are 5 T cell receptor beta chains from one specimen sequenced in a study of control samples from healthy donors and cancer patients. Assay used: immunoSEQ multiplex PCR; TCRdb lists only in-frame clones, some missing. The table shows approximately 170,000 clones, with 88% occurring only once. Sequencing was done on a sample of blood. The receptors originated from a woman in her twenties or thirties in good health.

V usage is TRBV2 and J usage is TRBJ2-5; 8 bases are a match to TRBD2. Germline CDR1 is SNHLY and CDR2 is FYNNEI. The length of the CDR3 is 13 residues. The V gene end was trimmed by 6 bases and the J gene end by 3 bases; junction bases not matched to a gene: 3. The CDR3 spells CASSLSGEETQYF. CDR3 DNA: TGTGCCAGCAGCCTTAGCGGGGAAGAGACCCAGTACTTC.

This chain links TRBV24-1 with TRBJ2-1; D possibly corresponds to TRBD2 (6 bases). V gave up 7 bases and J gave up 5 bases, with 17 bases separating them. Germline loops: CDR1 KGHDR, CDR2 SFDVKD. CDR3 length: 15 amino acids. The CDR3 DNA follows: TGTGCCACCAGAGAATCGGGACTTCCTGACAATGAGCAGTTCTTC. The encoded protein is CATRESGLPDNEQFF.

J is TRBJ1-5 and V is TRBV6-6; D is uncertain. Germline V gene lookup returns CDR1 MNHNY and CDR2 SVGAGI (reference sequence). V lost 3 bases and J 10 bases, leaving 1 base between the germline ends. The CDR3 is 9 amino acids. CDR3 loop: CASSYPQHF. DNA for the CDR3: TGTGCCAGCAGTTATCCCCAGCATTTT.

The chain employs TRBV18 and TRBJ1-3, with 7 bases that match TRBD1. Per germline, CDR1 KGHSH and CDR2 LQKENI. J was trimmed by 0 bases and V by 3 bases; bases with no gene match: 5. The CDR3 length is 16 residues. Here the CDR3 DNA reads TGTGCCAGCTCACCGACAGGGCCATCCTCTGGAAACACCATATATTTT. Amino acid sequence: CASSPTGPSSGNTIYF.

The chain recombines TRBV7-8 with TRBJ1-2, with D tentatively TRBD1 (6 bases). Germline V gene sequence: CDR1 SGHVS, CDR2 FQNEAQ. With 5 bases removed from V and 1 base from J, the gap between germline ends came to 17 bases. This CDR3 region has 16 residues. DNA of the CDR3: TGTGCCAGCAGCCGGGGGAGGACAGTACTTAACTATGGCTACACCTTC. It codes for CASSRGRTVLNYGYTF. Together with reference TRBV7-8 and TRBJ1-2, the CDR3 gives the full variable domain: GAGVSQSPRYKVAKRGQDVALRCDPISGHVSLFWYQQALGQGPEFLTYFQNEAQLDKSGLPSDRFFAERPEGSVSTLKIQRTQQEDSAVYLCASSRGRTVLNYGYTFGSGTRLTVV.